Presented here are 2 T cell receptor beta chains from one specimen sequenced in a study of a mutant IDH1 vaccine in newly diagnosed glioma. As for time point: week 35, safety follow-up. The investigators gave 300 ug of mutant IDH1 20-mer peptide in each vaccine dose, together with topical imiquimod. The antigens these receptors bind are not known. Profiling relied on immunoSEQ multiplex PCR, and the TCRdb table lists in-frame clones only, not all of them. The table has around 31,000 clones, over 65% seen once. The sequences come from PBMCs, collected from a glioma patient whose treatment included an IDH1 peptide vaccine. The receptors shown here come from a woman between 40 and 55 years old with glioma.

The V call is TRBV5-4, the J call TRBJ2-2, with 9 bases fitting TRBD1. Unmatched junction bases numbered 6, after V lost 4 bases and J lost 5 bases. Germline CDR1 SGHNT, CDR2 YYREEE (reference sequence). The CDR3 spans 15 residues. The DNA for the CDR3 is TGTGCCAGCAGCCTGCGGACAGGGGTGACCGGGGAGCTGTTTTTT. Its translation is CASSLRTGVTGELFF.

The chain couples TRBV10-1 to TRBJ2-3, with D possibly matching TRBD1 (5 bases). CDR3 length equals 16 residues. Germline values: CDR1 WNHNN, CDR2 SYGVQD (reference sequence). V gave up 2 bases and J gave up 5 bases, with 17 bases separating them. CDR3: CASSEARQPKGDTQYF. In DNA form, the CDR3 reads TGCGCCAGCAGTGAGGCAAGACAGCCCAAAGGAGATACGCAGTATTTT.